Below, one T cell receptor (beta chain) is given with its context. Its antigen is still unknown. CD8 cells classed as naive were CD45RO-negative and positively selected for CCR7, excluding terminally differentiated effector memory CD45RA+ cells. Assay execution took place at the deep level. As processed by the authors: Without quality scores, immunoSEQ junctional reads could not be filtered like full-length reads. Assay: immunoSEQ multiplex PCR; the TCRdb copy retains only in-frame clones and omits some. From that table come the V and J calls and clone size; the DNA was used to work out D and trimming. The profile shows roughly 2.1 million clones, about 92% of them singletons. The sample comes from a study of shared clonotypes between healthy human individuals. Overall study results and limits: The sharing of around 5% of naive CD4 clonotypes was seen across a handful of donors. An expected dependence of interdonor clonotype sharing on sequencing depth was noted.

V dropped 3 bases and J dropped 4; count of bases not matched to a gene: 5. Germline values: CDR1 SGHRS, CDR2 YFSETQ. CDR3 size: 16 residues. This clonotype was sampled from a man aged 18 to 35 in good health. Some clones in this sample may be carry-over from other donors' samples. The sequenced sample was naive CD8+ T cells from PBMCs. The V call is TRBV5-1, the J call TRBJ2-3; 13 nucleotides match TRBD2. The CDR3: CASSWTSGRGADTQYF. CDR3 DNA: TGCGCCAGCAGCTGGACTAGCGGGAGAGGTGCAGATACGCAGTATTTT.